This T cell receptor (beta chain) was recorded in a study of blood T cell repertoires in COVID-19. This clone was recorded many times. As handled by the study authors: Amplification of reference gene primers was used by the study to estimate nucleated cell counts. The table came from immunoSEQ multiplex PCR; TCRdb's copy has only in-frame clones and leaves some out. That table supplies the V and J calls and clone size; D and trimming were determined from the DNA. The sample lists 60,000 to 75,000 clones, approximately 70% seen once, with around half in the top ten. Those who participated ranged in age from roughly 18 to 90 years and resided in roughly 26 US areas. Clinical history reported by participants formed the basis on which cohorts were assigned. A COVID-19 case had been met by exposed participants during the 2 weeks before study entry. Germline V gene lookup returns CDR1 LNHDA and CDR2 SQIVND (reference sequence). The CDR3 covers 13 residues. V gave up 5 bases and J gave up 4 bases; unmatched junction bases: 1.

Sequencing was performed on PBMCs or T cells enriched from blood (not recorded which). This TCR derives from a woman aged 60 to 75 who had been exposed to COVID-19. The V and J genes are TRBV19 and TRBJ1-1, with 10 bases fitting TRBD1. CDR3 bases: TGTGCCAGTAGTTGGACAGGGGGCACTGAAGCTTTCTTT. This gives the protein CASSWTGGTEAFF.